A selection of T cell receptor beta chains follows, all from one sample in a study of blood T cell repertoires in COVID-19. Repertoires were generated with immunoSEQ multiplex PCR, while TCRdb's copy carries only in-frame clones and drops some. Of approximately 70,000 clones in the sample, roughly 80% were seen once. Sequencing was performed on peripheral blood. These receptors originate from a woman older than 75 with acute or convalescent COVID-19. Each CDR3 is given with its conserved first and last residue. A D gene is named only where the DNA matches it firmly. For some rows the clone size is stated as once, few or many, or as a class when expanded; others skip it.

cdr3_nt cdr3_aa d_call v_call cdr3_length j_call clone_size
TGTGCCACCCACCAGGGGGGAGTGACCGGGGAGCTGTTTTTT CATHQGGVTGELFF - TRBV7-3 14 TRBJ2-2 few
TGTGCCAGCTCACCGGGGGCGGGAGAGAACACTGAAGCTTTCTTT CASSPGAGENTEAFF - TRBV18 15 TRBJ1-1 -
TGTGCCAGCAGCCAATCAACTAGAACTGAAGCTTTCTTT CASSQSTRTEAFF - TRBV14 13 TRBJ1-1 -
TGTGCCAGCAGTGAGGGACAGGCCCTCTCCTACGAGCAGTACTTC CASSEGQALSYEQYF TRBD1 TRBV6-1 15 TRBJ2-7 -
TGTGCCTGGAGTCCCGGGACACGGTTGAACTCTGGGGCCAACGTCCTGACTTTC CAWSPGTRLNSGANVLTF - TRBV30 18 TRBJ2-6 -
TGTGCCAGCTCACCACGGTCAGGGAACAATCAGCCCCAGCATTTT CASSPRSGNNQPQHF - TRBV18 15 TRBJ1-5 -
TGTGCCAGCAGTGAACAGGGCCCCATGAACACTGAAGCTTTCTTT CASSEQGPMNTEAFF - TRBV27 15 TRBJ1-1 -
TGTGCCAGCAGTTTTGACAGAAATCAGCCCCAGCATTTT CASSFDRNQPQHF - TRBV12-3/TRBV12-4 13 TRBJ1-5 -
TGTGCCAGCAGCTTGTTCGGGAGGGCTGGCTCTGGAAACACCATATATTTT CASSLFGRAGSGNTIYF - TRBV5-6 17 TRBJ1-3 -
TGTGCCAGCAGTCCGGACACGAACACTGAAGCTTTCTTT CASSPDTNTEAFF - TRBV7-9 13 TRBJ1-1 -
TGTGCCTGGAGGGCCCCCGGACAGCGGAATTCACCCCTCCACTTT CAWRAPGQRNSPLHF - TRBV30 15 TRBJ1-6 -
TGTGCCAGCAGTAGAGACAGGGACTCCTACAATGAGCAGTTCTTC CASSRDRDSYNEQFF TRBD1 TRBV11-3 15 TRBJ2-1 -
TGTGCCACCAGCAGACCCGCGGGGACTGAAGCTTTCTTT CATSRPAGTEAFF - TRBV15 13 TRBJ1-1 -
TGTGCCAGCACCCTCGACAGGGGGCTATATGGGGCCAACGTCCTGACTTTC CASTLDRGLYGANVLTF TRBD1 TRBV5-6 17 TRBJ2-6 -
TGTGCCAGCAGCCGGATGACGAGGGGGGGTAACTATGGCTACACCTTC CASSRMTRGGNYGYTF - TRBV2 16 TRBJ1-2 -
TGTGCCAGCAAACAGGGGGCTGGTACTGAAGCTTTCTTT CASKQGAGTEAFF TRBD1 TRBV6-6 13 TRBJ1-1 -
TGTGCCAGCAGACCTGACAGGGGTGGGTCAGAGACCCAGTACTTC CASRPDRGGSETQYF TRBD1 TRBV27 15 TRBJ2-5 -
TGTGCCAGCAGCTTAAACCAGGGGGTGGACTCACCCCTCCACTTT CASSLNQGVDSPLHF TRBD1 TRBV2 15 TRBJ1-6 -
TGTGCCAGCACGGAGGTAGGGAAAACTGAAGCTTTCTTT CASTEVGKTEAFF - TRBV6-5 13 TRBJ1-1 -
TGTGCCAGCAGTGAGAGAGGGGACAGGGGTAACACTGAAGCTTTCTTT CASSERGDRGNTEAFF TRBD1 TRBV25-1 16 TRBJ1-1 once
TGTGCTAGTGGTTTGGTTGGCAGGGGAATCCACGAGCAGTACTTC CASGLVGRGIHEQYF - TRBV12-5 15 TRBJ2-7 once
TGTGCCAGCAGTTATCGCGGCAGTACTAAAGAGACCCAGTACTTC CASSYRGSTKETQYF - TRBV6-2/TRBV6-3 15 TRBJ2-5 -
TGTGCCAGCAGTTTCACGGGGAACCCACGTGAGACCCAGTACTTC CASSFTGNPRETQYF - TRBV6-2/TRBV6-3 15 TRBJ2-5 once
TGCGCCAGCAGTGAGTCTAATCTGGGACACTCGAACACTGAAGCTTTCTTT CASSESNLGHSNTEAFF - TRBV10-1 17 TRBJ1-1 once
TGTGCCAGTAATACCCCAGGGAAAGGGATGAACACTGAAGCTTTCTTT CASNTPGKGMNTEAFF - TRBV19 16 TRBJ1-1 -
TGTGCCAGCAGCTCCGGGACAGGGGTAACAGATACGCAGTATTTT CASSSGTGVTDTQYF TRBD1 TRBV11-1 15 TRBJ2-3 -
TGCGCCAGCAGTGACAGGGGTTCGGCCATGAACACTGAAGCTTTCTTT CASSDRGSAMNTEAFF - TRBV10-1 16 TRBJ1-1 -
TGTGCCAGCAGGGTGGACAGTAACTATGGCTACACCTTC CASRVDSNYGYTF - TRBV27 13 TRBJ1-2 -
TGTGCTAGTGGTTTGGTACGGGGGACCACAGATACGCAGTATTTT CASGLVRGTTDTQYF - TRBV12-5 15 TRBJ2-3 once
TGTGCCAGCTCACCACTGGGCCTACAAGAGACCCAGTACTTC CASSPLGLQETQYF - TRBV18 14 TRBJ2-5 -
TGTGCCAGCAGCTTCCGACAGGGGAAACAAGAGACCCAGTACTTC CASSFRQGKQETQYF TRBD1 TRBV5-4 15 TRBJ2-5 -
TGTGCCAGCAGTGTTAGGGGCCCCTTCTCTGGAAACACCATATATTTT CASSVRGPFSGNTIYF - TRBV2 16 TRBJ1-3 -
TGTGCCAGCAGCTTGGCCGTCAATTCACCCCTCCACTTT CASSLAVNSPLHF - TRBV5-6 13 TRBJ1-6 -
TGCAGCGTTTCGTCCGGGTATGACACCGGGGAGCTGTTTTTT CSVSSGYDTGELFF - TRBV29-1 14 TRBJ2-2 -
TGTGCCACAACCGGGACTAGCGGGGGGGCCCGATACGAGCAGTACTTC CATTGTSGGARYEQYF TRBD2 TRBV6-6 16 TRBJ2-7 -
TGTGCCAGTTTTGCAGAGGGGAACACTGAAGCTTTCTTT CASFAEGNTEAFF - TRBV7-8 13 TRBJ1-1 -
TGTGCCAGCAGTTCCGACAGGGGACGTGGTGGCAATCAGCCCCAGCATTTT CASSSDRGRGGNQPQHF TRBD1 TRBV27 17 TRBJ1-5 few
TGTGCCAGCAGTCCGAGGTTCAACACGAACACCGGGGAGCTGTTTTTT CASSPRFNTNTGELFF - TRBV2 16 TRBJ2-2 once
TGTGCCAGCAGCGCCGGGACTATCAACACCGGGGAGCTGTTTTTT CASSAGTINTGELFF TRBD2 TRBV3-1/TRBV3-2 15 TRBJ2-2 -
TGCAGCGTTGAAGGAGGACAGGGGGTCGAAGCTAACTATGGCTACACCTTC CSVEGGQGVEANYGYTF TRBD1 TRBV29-1 17 TRBJ1-2 -
TGTGCCAGCAGCCAAGTGCCGAGAGGCTACACCTTC CASSQVPRGYTF - TRBV3-1/TRBV3-2 12 TRBJ1-2 -
TGTGCCAGCAGCCAAGTAAACCAGGGGACCGAAGCTTTCTTT CASSQVNQGTEAFF - TRBV3-1/TRBV3-2 14 TRBJ1-1 few
TGTGCCAGCAGCTTAGAGGTCTTGAGCAATTCACCCCTCCACTTT CASSLEVLSNSPLHF - TRBV11-2 15 TRBJ1-6 -
TGTGCCAGTAGACTTGGGACAGGGGATCAGCCCCAGCATTTT CASRLGTGDQPQHF TRBD1 TRBV19 14 TRBJ1-5 -
TGTGCCAGCAGTGAGGTCGGGGGAACTGGAAACACCATATATTTT CASSEVGGTGNTIYF - TRBV6-1 15 TRBJ1-3 -
TGTGCCAGCCGTAGGCAGGAAAACACTGAAGCTTTCTTT CASRRQENTEAFF - TRBV14 13 TRBJ1-1 -
TGCGCCAGCAAGGCTAGTCTCCGCGGGGAGCTGTTTTTT CASKASLRGELFF - TRBV10-2 13 TRBJ2-2 -
TGTGCCAGCACCCGAACAGGGATCGGGGCAGATACGCAGTATTTT CASTRTGIGADTQYF - TRBV9 15 TRBJ2-3 -
TGTGCCAGCAGTTACCAGTACCAAGAGACCCAGTACTTC CASSYQYQETQYF - TRBV6-6 13 TRBJ2-5 few
TGTGCCAGCAGCCCCGCGGGGGCGGGGGGGTTCGCGGGGGAGCTGTTTTTT CASSPAGAGGFAGELFF TRBD2 TRBV5-4 17 TRBJ2-2 -
TGCGCCAGCAGCCAAGGGGGAGTAAATACGCAGTATTTT CASSQGGVNTQYF - TRBV4-1 13 TRBJ2-3 -
TGTGCCAGCAGTTTACAGGGGGCGTCCACTGAAGCTTTCTTT CASSLQGASTEAFF TRBD1 TRBV9 14 TRBJ1-1 -
TGTGCCAGCAGTCCATCGGAGGGCTACGAGCAGTACTTC CASSPSEGYEQYF - TRBV6-6 13 TRBJ2-7 -
TGTGCCAGTGCCATCCAAGCCCTCTCTGGAAACACCATATATTTT CASAIQALSGNTIYF - TRBV19 15 TRBJ1-3 -